This T cell receptor (beta chain) was captured in a study of cytomegalovirus exposure and HLA in healthy donors. PCR was performed using 60 Vbeta and 13 Jbeta primers. Profiled with immunoSEQ multiplex PCR; TCRdb holds only in-frame clones, not every one. The sample has around 140,000 clones, approximately 77% seen once. Healthy bone marrow donors made up the donor group. The V and J ends lost 5 bases and 3 bases, in that order; junction bases with no gene match: 16. CDR1 and CDR2 (germline): SEHNR, FQNEAQ (reference sequence). CDR3 length: 17 amino acids. V and J are TRBV7-9 and TRBJ2-7, with 7 bases aligning to TRBD2. The clonotype originates from a woman between 40 and 50 years old in good health and CMV-seronegative. Input material: PBMCs. DNA for the CDR3: TGTGCCAGCAGCACAGCGCCCCTACTAGCGCCTGGCTACGAGCAGTACTTC. Translated: CASSTAPLLAPGYEQYF. The whole variable domain, remainder taken from reference TRBV7-9 and TRBJ2-7, is DTGVSQNPRHKITKRGQNVTFRCDPISEHNRLYWYRQTLGQGPEFLTYFQNEAQLEKSRLLSDRFSAERPKGSFSTLEIQRTEQGDSAMYLCASSTAPLLAPGYEQYFGPGTRLTVT.